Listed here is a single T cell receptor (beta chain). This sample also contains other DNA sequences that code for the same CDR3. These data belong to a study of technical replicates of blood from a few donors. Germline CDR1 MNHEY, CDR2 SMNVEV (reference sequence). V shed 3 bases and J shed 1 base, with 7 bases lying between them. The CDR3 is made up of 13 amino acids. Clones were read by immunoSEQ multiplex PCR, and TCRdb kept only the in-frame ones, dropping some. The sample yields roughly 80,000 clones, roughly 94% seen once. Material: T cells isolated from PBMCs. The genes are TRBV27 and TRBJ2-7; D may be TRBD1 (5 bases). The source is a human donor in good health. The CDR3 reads CASSFSGSYEQYF. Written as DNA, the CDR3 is TGTGCCAGCAGTTTTTCAGGGTCCTACGAGCAGTACTTC.